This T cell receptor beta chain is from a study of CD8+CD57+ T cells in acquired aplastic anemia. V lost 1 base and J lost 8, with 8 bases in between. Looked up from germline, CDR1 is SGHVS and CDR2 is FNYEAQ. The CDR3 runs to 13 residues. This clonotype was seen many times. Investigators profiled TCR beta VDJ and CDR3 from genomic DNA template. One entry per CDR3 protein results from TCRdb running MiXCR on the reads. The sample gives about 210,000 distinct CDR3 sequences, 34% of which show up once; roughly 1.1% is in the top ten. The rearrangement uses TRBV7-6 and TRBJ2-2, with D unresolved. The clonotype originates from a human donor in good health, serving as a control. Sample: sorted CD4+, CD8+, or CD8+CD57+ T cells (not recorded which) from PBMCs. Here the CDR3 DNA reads TGTGCCAGCAGCTTAGGGGCGTCTGGGGAGCTGTTTTTT. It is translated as CASSLGASGELFF.